The T cell receptor beta chain described here comes from a study of blood T cell repertoires in COVID-19. Study context: PBMCs, B-cell-depleted T cells, or T cells provided the cDNA or gDNA that made up the material.

From germline, CDR1 is SGHRS and CDR2 YFSETQ. With V trimmed by 0 bases and J by 1 base, 6 bases remained unmatched. The CDR3 consists of 16 residues. Profiled with immunoSEQ multiplex PCR; TCRdb holds only in-frame clones, not every one. The sample lists more than 350,000 clones, around 87% seen once, with roughly 9.4% in the top ten. The V call is TRBV5-1, the J call TRBJ1-1; 7 bases map to TRBD1. Sequencing was carried out using PBMCs or T cells enriched from blood (not recorded which). This TCR was sampled from a woman between 50 and 59 years old who had recovered from COVID-19. CDR3 in amino acids: CASSLEGTATNTEAFF. The CDR3 bases are TGCGCCAGCAGCTTGGAGGGGACAGCGACGAACACTGAAGCTTTCTTT.